This T cell receptor beta chain was observed in a study of T cell responses to AZD1222 COVID-19 vaccine. As regards this clone: Its antigen is currently unknown.

Measured with immunoSEQ multiplex PCR; TCRdb has only the in-frame clones, and not every one. In the table there are 100,000 or so clones, about 90% of which are singletons. V was pared by 5 bases and J by 4 bases, with 14 bases between. The germline CDR1 and CDR2 sequences are MNHEY and SVGAGI. The CDR3 is 14 amino acids. Study conclusions and caveats: Targeting of unmutated variant regions was reportedly seen in nearly half of spike-specific TCRs. After the peak T cell response, and only then, were repertoires sampled.

The clonotype comes from an adult in good health. V usage is TRBV6-5 and J usage is TRBJ1-2; D call uncertain. The source was peripheral blood, collected on day 0 of AZD1222 vaccination. CDR3 sequence: CASSTPKTPYGYTF. Here the CDR3 DNA reads TGTGCCAGCAGTACCCCGAAGACACCCTATGGCTACACCTTC.